This paragraph covers one T cell receptor beta chain sequence. Its antigen remains unknown. This specimen comes from a study of CXCR3-negative and CXCR3-positive naive CD8 T cells. General observations from the study: Against CXCR3-negative naive cells, CXCR3-positive naive cells showed more hydrophobic TRB CDR3s.

Germline CDR1 is MDHEN and CDR2 is SYDVKM. This CDR3 contains 19 residues. The authors prepared UMI-labeled TRB cDNA libraries by 5' RACE. Using the 5' RACE reads, TCRdb records one entry per CDR3 protein without DNA. The listing contains approximately 100,000 distinct CDR3 sequences. The sequence derives from a human donor in good health. Some clones in this sample may be carry-over from other donors' samples. The chain links TRBV28 to TRBJ2-7; the TCRdb D gene call, TRBD1, has no DNA to confirm it. The sample taken for sequencing was naive CXCR3+ CD8+ T cells from blood. This sample's subset: CD45RO-CCR7+CD27+CD95- naive CD8+ T cells expressing CXCR3 (TNR3+). The CDR3 protein is CASSLGQGMISGRSYEQYF.